The T cell receptor (beta chain) under discussion was sequenced for a study of early T cells in non-severe SARS-CoV-2 infection. TCRdb itself ran the 5' RACE reads through MiXCR, one entry per CDR3 protein. The repertoire consists of 76,000 or so distinct CDR3 sequences, with 10% to 12% occurring once and the leading ten covering 4.7%. This clonotype appeared many times. Its specificity is not known. Findings and caveats of the study: VDJdb matching skewed toward anti-spike CD8 responses, missing private and CD4 specificities.

The origin of this receptor is an adult who was a healthcare worker with PCR-confirmed SARS-CoV-2 infection or an uninfected control (not recorded which). The sequencing input was whole blood.

CDR3 sequence (DNA): TGTGCCACCAGCAGAGGAAGGTCCGAGGGGAACACCATATATTTT. Amino acid sequence: CATSRGRSEGNTIYF. This chain joins TRBV15 and TRBJ1-3, with D tentatively TRBD1 (5 bases). This CDR3 spans 15 amino acids. Germline V gene sequence: CDR1 LNHNV, CDR2 YYDKDF (reference sequence). The V end lost 1 base, the J end lost 7 bases, and 14 bases lay between the germline ends.